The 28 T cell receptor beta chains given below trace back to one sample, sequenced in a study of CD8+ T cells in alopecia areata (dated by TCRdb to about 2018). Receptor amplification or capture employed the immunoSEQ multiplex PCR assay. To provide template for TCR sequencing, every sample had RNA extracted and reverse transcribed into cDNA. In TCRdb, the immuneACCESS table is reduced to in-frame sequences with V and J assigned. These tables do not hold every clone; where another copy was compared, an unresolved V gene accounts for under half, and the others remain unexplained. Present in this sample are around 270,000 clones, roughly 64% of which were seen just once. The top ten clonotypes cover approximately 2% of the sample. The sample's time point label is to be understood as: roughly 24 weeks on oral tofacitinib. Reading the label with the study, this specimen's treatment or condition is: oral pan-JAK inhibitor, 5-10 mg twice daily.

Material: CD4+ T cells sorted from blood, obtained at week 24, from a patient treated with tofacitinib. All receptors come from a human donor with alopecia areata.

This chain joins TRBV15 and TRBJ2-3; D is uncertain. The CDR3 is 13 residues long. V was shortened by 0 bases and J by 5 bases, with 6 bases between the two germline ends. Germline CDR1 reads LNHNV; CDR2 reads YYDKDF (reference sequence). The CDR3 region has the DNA TGTGCCACCAGCAGAGATTCAGGAGATACGCAGTATTTT. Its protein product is CATSRDSGDTQYF.

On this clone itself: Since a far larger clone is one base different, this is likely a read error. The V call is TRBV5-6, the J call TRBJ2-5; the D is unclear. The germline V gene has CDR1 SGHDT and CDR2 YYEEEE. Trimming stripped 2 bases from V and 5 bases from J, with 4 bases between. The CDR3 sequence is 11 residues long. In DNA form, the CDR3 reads TGTGCCAGCAGCTTTCGGGAGACCCAGTACTTC. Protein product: CASSFRETQYF.

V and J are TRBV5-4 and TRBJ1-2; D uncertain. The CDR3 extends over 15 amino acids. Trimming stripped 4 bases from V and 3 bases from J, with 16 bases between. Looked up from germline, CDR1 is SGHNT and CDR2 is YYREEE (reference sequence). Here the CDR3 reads CASSREGTEDYGYTF. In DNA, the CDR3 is TGTGCCAGCAGCCGCGAAGGTACAGAGGACTATGGCTACACCTTC.

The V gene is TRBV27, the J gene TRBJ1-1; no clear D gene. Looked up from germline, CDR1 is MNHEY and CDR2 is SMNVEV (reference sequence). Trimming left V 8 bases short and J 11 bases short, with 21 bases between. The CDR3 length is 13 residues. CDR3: CASAPITQVGAFF. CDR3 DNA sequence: TGTGCCAGCGCCCCCATAACGCAAGTGGGGGCTTTCTTT.

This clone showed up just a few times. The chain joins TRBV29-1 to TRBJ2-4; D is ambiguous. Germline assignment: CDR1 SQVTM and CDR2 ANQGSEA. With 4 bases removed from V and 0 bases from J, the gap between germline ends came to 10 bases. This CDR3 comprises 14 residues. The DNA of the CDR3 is TGCAGCGTTGTACCCAGATTAGCCAAAAACATTCAGTACTTC. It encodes CSVVPRLAKNIQYF.

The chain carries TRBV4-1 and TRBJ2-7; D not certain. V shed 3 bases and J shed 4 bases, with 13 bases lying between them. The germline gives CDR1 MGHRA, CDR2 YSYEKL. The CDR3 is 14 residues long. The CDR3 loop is CASSHPTRSYEQYF. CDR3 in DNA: TGCGCCAGCAGCCACCCGACGAGGTCTTACGAGCAGTACTTC.

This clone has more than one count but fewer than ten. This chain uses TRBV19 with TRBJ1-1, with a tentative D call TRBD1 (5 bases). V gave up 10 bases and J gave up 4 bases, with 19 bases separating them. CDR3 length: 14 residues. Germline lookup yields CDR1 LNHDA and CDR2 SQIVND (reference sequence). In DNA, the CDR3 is TGTGCCACCCTGCCGGGGGGAGCCGCCACTGAAGCTTTCTTT. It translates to CATLPGGAATEAFF.

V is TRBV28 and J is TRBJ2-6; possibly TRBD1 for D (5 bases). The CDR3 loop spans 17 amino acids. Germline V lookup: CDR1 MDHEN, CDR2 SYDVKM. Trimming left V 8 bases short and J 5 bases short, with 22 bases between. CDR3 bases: TGTGCCAGCCCGAAGACAGCGACTGAGTTCTGGGCCAACGTCCTGACTTTC. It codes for CASPKTATEFWANVLTF.

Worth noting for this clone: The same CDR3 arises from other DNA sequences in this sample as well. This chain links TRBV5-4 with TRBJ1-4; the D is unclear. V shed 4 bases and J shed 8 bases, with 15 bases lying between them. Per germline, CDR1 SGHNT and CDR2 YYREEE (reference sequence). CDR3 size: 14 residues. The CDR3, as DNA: TGTGCCAGCAGCCTGGCGGGTAGAGGAGAAAAACTGTTTTTT. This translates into CASSLAGRGEKLFF.

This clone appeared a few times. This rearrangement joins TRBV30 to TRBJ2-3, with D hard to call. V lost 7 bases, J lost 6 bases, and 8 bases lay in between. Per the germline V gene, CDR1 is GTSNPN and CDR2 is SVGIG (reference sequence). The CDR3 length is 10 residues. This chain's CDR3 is CAYSRDTQYF. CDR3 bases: TGTGCCTACTCAAGGGATACGCAGTATTTT.

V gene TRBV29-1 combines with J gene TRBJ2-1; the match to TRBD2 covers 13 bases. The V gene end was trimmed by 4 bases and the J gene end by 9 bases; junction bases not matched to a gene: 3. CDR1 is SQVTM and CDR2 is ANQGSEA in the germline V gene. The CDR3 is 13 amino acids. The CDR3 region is CSVGLAGGLEQFF. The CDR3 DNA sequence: TGCAGCGTTGGACTAGCGGGGGGACTTGAGCAGTTCTTC.

For the CDR3, the DNA is TGCGCCAGCAGCTTGAGCCAGGGGGCCGGTGAGCAGTTCTTC. Its translation: CASSLSQGAGEQFF. The chain joins TRBV5-1 to TRBJ2-1, with 8 nucleotides matching TRBD1. V was clipped by 1 base and J by 9 bases; unmatched bases: 6. The CDR3 is 14 amino acids. The germline V gene has CDR1 SGHRS and CDR2 YFSETQ.

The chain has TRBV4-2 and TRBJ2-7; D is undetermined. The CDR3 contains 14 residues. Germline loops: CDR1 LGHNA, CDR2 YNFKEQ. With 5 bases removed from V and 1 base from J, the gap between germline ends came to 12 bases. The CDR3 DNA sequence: TGTGCCAGCAGCTGGAACAGCCGGTCCTACGAGCAGTACTTC. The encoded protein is CASSWNSRSYEQYF.

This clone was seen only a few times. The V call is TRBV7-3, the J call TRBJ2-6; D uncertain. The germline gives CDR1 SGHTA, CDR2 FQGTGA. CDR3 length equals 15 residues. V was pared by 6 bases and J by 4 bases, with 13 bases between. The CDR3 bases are TGTGCCAGCAGAAGTACGGTGTCCGGGGCCAACGTCCTGACTTTC. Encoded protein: CASRSTVSGANVLTF. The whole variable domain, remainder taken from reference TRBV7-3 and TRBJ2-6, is GAGVSQTPSNKVTEKGKYVELRCDPISGHTALYWYRQSLGQGPEFLIYFQGTGAADDSGLPNDRFFAVRPEGSVSTLKIQRTERGDSAVYLCASRSTVSGANVLTFGAGSRLTVL.

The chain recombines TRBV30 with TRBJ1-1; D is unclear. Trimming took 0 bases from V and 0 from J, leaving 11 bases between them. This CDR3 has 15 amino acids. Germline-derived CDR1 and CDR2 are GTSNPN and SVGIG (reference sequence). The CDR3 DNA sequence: TGTGCCTGGAGTGTACTCGAGGTCCTGAACACTGAAGCTTTCTTT. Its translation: CAWSVLEVLNTEAFF.

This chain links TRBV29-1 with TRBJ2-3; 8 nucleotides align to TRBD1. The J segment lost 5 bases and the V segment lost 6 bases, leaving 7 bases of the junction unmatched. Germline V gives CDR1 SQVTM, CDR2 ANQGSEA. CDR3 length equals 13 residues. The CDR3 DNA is TGCAGCGTCTCCAGGGGGCGGGGAGATACGCAGTATTTT. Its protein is CSVSRGRGDTQYF.

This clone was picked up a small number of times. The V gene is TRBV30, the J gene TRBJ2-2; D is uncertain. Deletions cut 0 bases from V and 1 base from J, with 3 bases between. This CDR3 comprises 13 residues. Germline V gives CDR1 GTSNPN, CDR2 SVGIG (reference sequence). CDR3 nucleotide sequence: TGTGCCTGGAGTGTAAAGAACACCGGGGAGCTGTTTTTT. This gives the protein CAWSVKNTGELFF. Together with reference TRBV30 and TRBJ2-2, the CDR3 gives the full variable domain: SQTIHQWPATLVQPVGSPLSLECTVEGTSNPNLYWYRQAAGRGLQLLFYSVGIGQISSEVPQNLSASRPQDRQFILSSKKLLLSDSGFYLCAWSVKNTGELFFGEGSRLTVL.

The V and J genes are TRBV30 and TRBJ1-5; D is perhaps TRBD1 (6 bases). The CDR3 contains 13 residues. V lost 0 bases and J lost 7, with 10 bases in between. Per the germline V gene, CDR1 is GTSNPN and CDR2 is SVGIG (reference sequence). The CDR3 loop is CAWSVGGVQPQHF. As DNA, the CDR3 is TGTGCCTGGAGTGTAGGGGGGGTCCAGCCCCAGCATTTT.

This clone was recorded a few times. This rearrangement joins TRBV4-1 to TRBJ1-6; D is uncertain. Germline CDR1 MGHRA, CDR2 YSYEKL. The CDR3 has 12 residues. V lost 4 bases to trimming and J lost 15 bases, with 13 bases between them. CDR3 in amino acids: CASSRIDRHLHF. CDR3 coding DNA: TGCGCCAGCAGCCGGATCGACCGCCACCTCCACTTT.

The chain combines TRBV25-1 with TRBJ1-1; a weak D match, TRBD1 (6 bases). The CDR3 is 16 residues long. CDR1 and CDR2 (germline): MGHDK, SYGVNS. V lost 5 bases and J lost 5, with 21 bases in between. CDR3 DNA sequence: TGTGCCAGCAGTTTCGGGGGGGGCGCTTTGGGAACTGAAGCTTTCTTT. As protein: CASSFGGGALGTEAFF.

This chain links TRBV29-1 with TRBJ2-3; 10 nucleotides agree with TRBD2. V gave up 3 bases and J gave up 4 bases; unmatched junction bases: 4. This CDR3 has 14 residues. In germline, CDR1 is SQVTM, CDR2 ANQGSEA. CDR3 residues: CSVDSGGRSDTQYF. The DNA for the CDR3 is TGCAGCGTTGATAGCGGGGGGAGGTCAGATACGCAGTATTTT.

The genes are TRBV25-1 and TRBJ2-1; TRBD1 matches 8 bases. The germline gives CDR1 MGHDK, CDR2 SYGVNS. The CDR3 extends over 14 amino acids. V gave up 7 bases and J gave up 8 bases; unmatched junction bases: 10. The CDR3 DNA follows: TGTGCCAGCATACCCGGGGACAGGTACGATGAGCAGTTCTTC. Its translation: CASIPGDRYDEQFF.

The CDR3 nucleotides are TGTGCCAGCAGCGCGACCCCGGGGACAGAGCAGTTCTTC. This gives the protein CASSATPGTEQFF. The chain employs TRBV9 and TRBJ2-1, with D perhaps TRBD1 (6 bases). Germline V lookup: CDR1 SGDLS, CDR2 YYNGEE. This CDR3 spans 13 amino acids. Trimming took 3 bases from V and 10 from J, leaving 14 bases between them.

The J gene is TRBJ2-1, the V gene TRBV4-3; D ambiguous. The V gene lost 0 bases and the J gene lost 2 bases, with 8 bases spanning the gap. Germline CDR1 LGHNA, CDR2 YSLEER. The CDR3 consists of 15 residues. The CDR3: CASSQDQIPYNEQFF. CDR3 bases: TGCGCCAGCAGCCAAGACCAGATCCCCTACAATGAGCAGTTCTTC.

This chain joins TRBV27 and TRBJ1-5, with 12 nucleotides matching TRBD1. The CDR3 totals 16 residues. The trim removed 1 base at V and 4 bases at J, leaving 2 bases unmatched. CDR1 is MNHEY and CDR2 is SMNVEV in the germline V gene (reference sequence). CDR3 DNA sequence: TGTGCCAGCAGTTTATGGGGACAGGGGGCGAATCAGCCCCAGCATTTT. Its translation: CASSLWGQGANQPQHF.

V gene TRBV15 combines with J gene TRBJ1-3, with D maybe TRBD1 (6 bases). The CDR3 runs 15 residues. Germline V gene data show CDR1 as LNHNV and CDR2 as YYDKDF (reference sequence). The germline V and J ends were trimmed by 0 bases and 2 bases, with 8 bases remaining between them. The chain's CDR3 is CATSRDQGPGNTIYF. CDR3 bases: TGTGCCACCAGCAGAGATCAGGGGCCTGGAAACACCATATATTTT.

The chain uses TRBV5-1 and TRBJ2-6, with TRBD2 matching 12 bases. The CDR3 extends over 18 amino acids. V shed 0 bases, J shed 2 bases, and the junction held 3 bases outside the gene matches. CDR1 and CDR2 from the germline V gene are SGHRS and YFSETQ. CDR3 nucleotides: TGCGCCAGCAGCTTGGCCCCTAGCGGGGGGGCTGGGGCCAACGTCCTGACTTTC. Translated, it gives CASSLAPSGGAGANVLTF.

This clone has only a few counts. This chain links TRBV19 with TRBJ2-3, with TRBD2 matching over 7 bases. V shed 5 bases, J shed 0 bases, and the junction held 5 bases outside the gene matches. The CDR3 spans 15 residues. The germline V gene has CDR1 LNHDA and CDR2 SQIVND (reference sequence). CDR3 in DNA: TGTGCCAGTAGTCCGCTAGCGGCTAGCACAGATACGCAGTATTTT. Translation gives CASSPLAASTDTQYF.